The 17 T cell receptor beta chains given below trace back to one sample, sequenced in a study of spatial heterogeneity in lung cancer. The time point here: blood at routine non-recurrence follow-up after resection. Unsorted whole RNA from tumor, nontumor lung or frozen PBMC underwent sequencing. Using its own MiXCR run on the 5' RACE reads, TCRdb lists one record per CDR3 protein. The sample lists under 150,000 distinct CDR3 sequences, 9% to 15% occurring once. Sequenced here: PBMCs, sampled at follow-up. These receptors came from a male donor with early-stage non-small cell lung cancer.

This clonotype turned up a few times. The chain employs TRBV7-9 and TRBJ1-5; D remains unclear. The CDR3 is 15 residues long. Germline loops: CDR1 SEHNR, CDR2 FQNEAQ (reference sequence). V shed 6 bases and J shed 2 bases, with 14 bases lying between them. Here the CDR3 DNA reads TGTGCCAGCAGTCCGGGCCCGATAGGCAATCAGCCCCAGCATTTT. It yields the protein CASSPGPIGNQPQHF.

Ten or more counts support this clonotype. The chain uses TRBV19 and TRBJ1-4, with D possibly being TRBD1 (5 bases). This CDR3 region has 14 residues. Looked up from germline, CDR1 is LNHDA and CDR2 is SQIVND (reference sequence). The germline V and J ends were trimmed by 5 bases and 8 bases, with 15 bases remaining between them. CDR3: CASSQGLGAEKLFF. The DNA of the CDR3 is TGTGCCAGTAGTCAGGGACTGGGCGCAGAAAAACTGTTTTTT.

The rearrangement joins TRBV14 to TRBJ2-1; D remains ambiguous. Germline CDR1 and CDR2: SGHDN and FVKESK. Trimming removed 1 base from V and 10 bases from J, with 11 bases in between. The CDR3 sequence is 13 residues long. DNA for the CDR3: TGTGCCAGCAGCCAAGTTAGGCTAACGGAGCAGTTCTTC. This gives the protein CASSQVRLTEQFF.

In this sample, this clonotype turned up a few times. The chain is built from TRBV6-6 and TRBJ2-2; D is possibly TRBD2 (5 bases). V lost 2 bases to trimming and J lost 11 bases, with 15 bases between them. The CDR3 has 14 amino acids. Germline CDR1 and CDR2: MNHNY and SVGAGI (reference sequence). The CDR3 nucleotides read TGTGCCAGCAGTTACGATCCGGGCAGCGGTGAGCTGTTTTTT. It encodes CASSYDPGSGELFF.

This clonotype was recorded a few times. The CDR3 protein is CATSRDKTNFYGYTF. The CDR3 DNA is TGTGCCACCAGCAGAGACAAAACAAATTTCTATGGCTACACCTTC. The chain has TRBV15 and TRBJ1-2, with no clear D. Germline V gives CDR1 LNHNV, CDR2 YYDKDF (reference sequence). The CDR3 loop spans 15 amino acids. V lost 0 bases and J 4 bases, leaving 12 bases between the germline ends.

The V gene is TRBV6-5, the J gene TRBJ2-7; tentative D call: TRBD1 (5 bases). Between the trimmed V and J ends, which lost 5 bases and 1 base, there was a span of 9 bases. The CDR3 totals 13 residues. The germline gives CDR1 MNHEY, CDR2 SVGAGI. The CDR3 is CASSHRPSYEQYF. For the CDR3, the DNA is TGTGCCAGCAGTCACAGGCCATCCTACGAGCAGTACTTC.

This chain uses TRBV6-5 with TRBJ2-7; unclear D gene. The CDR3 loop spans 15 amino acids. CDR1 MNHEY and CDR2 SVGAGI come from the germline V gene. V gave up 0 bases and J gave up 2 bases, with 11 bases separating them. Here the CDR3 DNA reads TGTGCCAGCAGTTACTCTGTTCTTGGGACCTACGAGCAGTACTTC. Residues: CASSYSVLGTYEQYF.

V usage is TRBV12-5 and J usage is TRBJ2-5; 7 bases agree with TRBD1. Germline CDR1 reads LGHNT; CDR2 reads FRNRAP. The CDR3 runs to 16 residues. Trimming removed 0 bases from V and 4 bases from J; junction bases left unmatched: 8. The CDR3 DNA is TGTGCTAGTGGTTTGGTACTTGGGACAGCCGGAGAGACCCAGTACTTC. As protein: CASGLVLGTAGETQYF.

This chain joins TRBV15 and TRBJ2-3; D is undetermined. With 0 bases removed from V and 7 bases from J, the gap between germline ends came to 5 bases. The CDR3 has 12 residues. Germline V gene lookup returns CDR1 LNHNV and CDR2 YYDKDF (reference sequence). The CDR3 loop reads CATSRDRNTQYF. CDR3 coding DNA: TGTGCCACCAGCAGAGATCGGAATACGCAGTATTTT.

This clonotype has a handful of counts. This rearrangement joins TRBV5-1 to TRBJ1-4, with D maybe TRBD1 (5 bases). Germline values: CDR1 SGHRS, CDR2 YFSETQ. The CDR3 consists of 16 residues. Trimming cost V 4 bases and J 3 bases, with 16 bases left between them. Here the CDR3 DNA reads TGCGCCAGCAGCCTCGGTGGGACTGCAGCTAATGAAAAACTGTTTTTT. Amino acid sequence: CASSLGGTAANEKLFF.

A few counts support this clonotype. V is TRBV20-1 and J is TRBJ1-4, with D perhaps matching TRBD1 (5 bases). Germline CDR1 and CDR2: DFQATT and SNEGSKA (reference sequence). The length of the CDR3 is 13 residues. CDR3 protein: CSVGGATNEKLFF. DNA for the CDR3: TGCAGCGTCGGAGGGGCAACTAATGAAAAACTGTTTTTT.

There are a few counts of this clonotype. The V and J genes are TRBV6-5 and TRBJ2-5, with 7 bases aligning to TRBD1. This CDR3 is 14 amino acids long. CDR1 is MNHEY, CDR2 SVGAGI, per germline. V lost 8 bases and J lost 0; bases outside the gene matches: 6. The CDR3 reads CASQSGGNQETQYF. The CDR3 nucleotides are TGTGCCAGCCAGTCAGGGGGAAACCAAGAGACCCAGTACTTC.

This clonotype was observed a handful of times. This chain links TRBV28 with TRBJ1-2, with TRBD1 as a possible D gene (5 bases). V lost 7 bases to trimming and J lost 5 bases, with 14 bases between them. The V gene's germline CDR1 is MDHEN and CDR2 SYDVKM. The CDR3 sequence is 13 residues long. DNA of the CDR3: TGTGCCAGCACCTTTCCTGGGGGATATGGCTACACCTTC. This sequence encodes CASTFPGGYGYTF.

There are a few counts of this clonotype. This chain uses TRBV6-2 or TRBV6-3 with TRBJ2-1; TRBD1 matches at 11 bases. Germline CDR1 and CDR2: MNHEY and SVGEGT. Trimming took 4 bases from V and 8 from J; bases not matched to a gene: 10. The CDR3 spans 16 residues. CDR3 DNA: TGTGCCAGCAGTTCCGCGGACAGGGGGCCGTCGGATGAGCAGTTCTTC. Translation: CASSSADRGPSDEQFF.

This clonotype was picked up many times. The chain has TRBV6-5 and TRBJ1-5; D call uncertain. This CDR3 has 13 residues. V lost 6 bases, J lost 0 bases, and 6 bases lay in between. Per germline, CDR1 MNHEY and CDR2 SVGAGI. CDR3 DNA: TGTGCCAGCAGAATACGTAGCAATCAGCCCCAGCATTTT. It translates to CASRIRSNQPQHF.

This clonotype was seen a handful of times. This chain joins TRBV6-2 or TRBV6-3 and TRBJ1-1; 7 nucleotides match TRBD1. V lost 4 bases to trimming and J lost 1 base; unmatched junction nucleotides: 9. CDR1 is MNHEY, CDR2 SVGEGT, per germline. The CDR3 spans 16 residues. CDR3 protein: CASSSLPGQPNTEAFF. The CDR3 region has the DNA TGTGCCAGCAGTTCCTTGCCGGGACAGCCGAACACTGAAGCTTTCTTT.

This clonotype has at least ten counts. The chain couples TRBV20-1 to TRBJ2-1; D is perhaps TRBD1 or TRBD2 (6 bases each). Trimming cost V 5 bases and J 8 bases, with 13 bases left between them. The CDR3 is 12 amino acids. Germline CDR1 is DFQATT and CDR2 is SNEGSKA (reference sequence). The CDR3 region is CSARGPAHEQFF. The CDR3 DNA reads TGCAGTGCTCGGGGGCCCGCCCATGAGCAGTTCTTC.